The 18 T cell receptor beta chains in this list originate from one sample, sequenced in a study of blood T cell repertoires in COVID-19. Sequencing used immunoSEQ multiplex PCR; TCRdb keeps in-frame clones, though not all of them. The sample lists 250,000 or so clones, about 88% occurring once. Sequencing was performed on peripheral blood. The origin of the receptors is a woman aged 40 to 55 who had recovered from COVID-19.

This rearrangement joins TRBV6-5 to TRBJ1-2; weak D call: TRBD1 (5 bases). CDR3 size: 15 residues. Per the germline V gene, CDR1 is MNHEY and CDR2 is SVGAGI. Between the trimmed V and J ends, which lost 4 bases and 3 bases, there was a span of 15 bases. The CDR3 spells CASSSPDKNDYGYTF. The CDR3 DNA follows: TGTGCCAGCAGTTCACCGGACAAGAATGACTATGGCTACACCTTC.

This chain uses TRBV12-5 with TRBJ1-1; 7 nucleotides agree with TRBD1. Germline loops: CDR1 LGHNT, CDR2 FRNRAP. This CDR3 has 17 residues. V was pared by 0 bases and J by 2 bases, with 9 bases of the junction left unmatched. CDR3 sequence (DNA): TGTGCTAGTGGTTTGGTAAGGACAGGTTCTTTAAACACTGAAGCTTTCTTT. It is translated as CASGLVRTGSLNTEAFF.

CDR3 protein: CASSFPGTSGSPGTQYF. For the CDR3, the DNA is TGTGCCAGCAGCTTCCCCGGGACTAGCGGGAGTCCCGGGACGCAGTATTTT. The gene calls are TRBV5-4 and TRBJ2-3, with 14 bases matching TRBD2. CDR1 is SGHNT and CDR2 is YYREEE in the germline V gene (reference sequence). There are 17 residues in the CDR3. V lost 2 bases, J lost 9 bases, and 11 bases stayed unmatched. Supplemented by reference TRBV5-4 and TRBJ2-3, the full variable domain reads ETGVTQSPTHLIKTRGQQVTLRCSSQSGHNTVSWYQQALGQGPQFIFQYYREEENGRGNFPPRFSGLQFPNYSSELNVNALELDDSALYLCASSFPGTSGSPGTQYFGPGTRLTVL.

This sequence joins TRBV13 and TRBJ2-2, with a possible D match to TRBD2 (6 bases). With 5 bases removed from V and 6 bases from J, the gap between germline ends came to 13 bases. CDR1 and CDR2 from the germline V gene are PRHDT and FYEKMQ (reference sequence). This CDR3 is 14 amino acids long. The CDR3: CASSPRDFAGELFF. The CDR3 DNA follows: TGTGCCAGCAGCCCCCGGGACTTCGCCGGGGAGCTGTTTTTT.

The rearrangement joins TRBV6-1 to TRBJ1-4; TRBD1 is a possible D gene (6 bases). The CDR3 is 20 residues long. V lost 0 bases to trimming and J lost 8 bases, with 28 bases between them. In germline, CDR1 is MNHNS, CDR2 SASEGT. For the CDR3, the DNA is TGTGCCAGCAGTGAAGCGCCGGGGAACTGGCTCCGGGACATTGGGGAAAAACTGTTTTTT. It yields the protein CASSEAPGNWLRDIGEKLFF.

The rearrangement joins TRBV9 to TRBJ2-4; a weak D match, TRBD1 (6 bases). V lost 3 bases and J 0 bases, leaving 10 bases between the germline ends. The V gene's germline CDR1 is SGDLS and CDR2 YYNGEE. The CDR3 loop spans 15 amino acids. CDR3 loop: CASSEGHQAKNIQYF. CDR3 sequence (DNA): TGTGCCAGCAGCGAGGGACACCAAGCCAAAAACATTCAGTACTTC.

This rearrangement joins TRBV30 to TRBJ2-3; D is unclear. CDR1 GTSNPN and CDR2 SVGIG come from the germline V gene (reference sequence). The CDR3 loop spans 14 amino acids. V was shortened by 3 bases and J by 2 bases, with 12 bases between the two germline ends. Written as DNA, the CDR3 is TGTGCCTGGAGCGGTCCTGTTCTCACAGATACGCAGTATTTT. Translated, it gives CAWSGPVLTDTQYF. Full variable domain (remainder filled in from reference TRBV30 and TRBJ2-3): SQTIHQWPATLVQPVGSPLSLECTVEGTSNPNLYWYRQAAGRGLQLLFYSVGIGQISSEVPQNLSASRPQDRQFILSSKKLLLSDSGFYLCAWSGPVLTDTQYFGPGTRLTVL.

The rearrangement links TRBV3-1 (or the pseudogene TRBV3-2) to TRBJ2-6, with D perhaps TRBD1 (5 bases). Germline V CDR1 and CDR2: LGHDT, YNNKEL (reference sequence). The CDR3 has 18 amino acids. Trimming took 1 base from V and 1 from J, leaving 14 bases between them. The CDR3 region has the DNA TGTGCCAGCAGCCAAGCTCAGGGTAAGGTGTCTGGGGCCAACGTCCTGACTTTC. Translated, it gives CASSQAQGKVSGANVLTF.

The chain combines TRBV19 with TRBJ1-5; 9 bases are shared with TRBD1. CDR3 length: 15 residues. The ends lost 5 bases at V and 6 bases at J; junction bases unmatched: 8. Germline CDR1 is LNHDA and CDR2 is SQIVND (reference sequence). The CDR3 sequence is CASSVTGGAGQPQHF. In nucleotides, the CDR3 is TGTGCCAGTAGTGTTACAGGGGGCGCGGGTCAGCCCCAGCATTTT.

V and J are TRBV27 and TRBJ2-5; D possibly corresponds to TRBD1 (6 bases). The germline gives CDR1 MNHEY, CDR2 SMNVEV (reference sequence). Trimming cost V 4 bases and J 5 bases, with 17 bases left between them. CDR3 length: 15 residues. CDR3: CASSSPSTGIETQYF. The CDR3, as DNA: TGTGCCAGCAGTTCCCCCTCGACAGGAATCGAGACCCAGTACTTC.

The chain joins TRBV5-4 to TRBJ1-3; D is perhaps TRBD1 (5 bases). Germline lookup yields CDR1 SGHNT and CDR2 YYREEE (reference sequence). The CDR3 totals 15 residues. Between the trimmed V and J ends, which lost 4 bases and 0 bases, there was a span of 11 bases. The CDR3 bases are TGTGCCAGCAGCCCAGGGCGCCCCTCTGGAAACACCATATATTTT. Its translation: CASSPGRPSGNTIYF.

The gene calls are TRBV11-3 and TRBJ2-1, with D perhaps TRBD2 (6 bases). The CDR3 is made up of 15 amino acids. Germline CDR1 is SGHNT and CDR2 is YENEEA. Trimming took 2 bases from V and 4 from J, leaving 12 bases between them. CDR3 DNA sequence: TGTGCCAGCAGCTTAACAGGTAGCGGATACAATGAGCAGTTCTTC. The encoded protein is CASSLTGSGYNEQFF.

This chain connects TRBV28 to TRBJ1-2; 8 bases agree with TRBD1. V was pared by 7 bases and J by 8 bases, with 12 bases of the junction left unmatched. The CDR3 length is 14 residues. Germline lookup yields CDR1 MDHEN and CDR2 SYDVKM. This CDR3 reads CASTMETGVKGYTF. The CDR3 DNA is TGTGCCAGCACCATGGAGACAGGGGTGAAAGGCTACACCTTC.

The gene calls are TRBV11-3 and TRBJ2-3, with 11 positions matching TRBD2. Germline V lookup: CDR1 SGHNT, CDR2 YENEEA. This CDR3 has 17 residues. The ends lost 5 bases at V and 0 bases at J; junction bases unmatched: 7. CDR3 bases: TGTGCCAGCAGCCCAGAAGGGACTAGCGGTAGCACAGATACGCAGTATTTT. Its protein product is CASSPEGTSGSTDTQYF. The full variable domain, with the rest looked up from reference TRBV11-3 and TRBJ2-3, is EAGVVQSPRYKIIEKKQPVAFWCNPISGHNTLYWYLQNLGQGPELLIRYENEEAVDDSQLPKDRFSAERLKGVDSTLKIQPAELGDSAVYLCASSPEGTSGSTDTQYFGPGTRLTVL.

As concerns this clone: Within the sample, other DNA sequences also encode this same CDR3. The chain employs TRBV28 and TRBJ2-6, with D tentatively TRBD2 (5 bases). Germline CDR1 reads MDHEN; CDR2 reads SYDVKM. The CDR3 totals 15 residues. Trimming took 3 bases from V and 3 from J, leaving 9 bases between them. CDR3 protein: CASSLLGSGANVLTF. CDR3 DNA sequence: TGTGCCAGCAGTTTGTTGGGGAGTGGGGCCAACGTCCTGACTTTC.

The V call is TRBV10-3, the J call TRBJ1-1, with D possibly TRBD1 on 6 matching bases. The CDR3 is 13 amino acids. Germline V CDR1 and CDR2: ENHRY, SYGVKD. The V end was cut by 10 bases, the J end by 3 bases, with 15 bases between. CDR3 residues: CATNRVTDTEAFF. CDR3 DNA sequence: TGTGCCACCAACAGGGTTACTGACACTGAAGCTTTCTTT.

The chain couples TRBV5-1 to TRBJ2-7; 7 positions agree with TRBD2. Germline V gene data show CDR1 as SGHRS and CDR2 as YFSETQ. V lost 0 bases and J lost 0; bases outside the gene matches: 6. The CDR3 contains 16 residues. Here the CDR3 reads CASSLDPLASSYEQYV. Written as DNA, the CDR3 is TGCGCCAGCAGCTTGGACCCACTAGCGTCCTCCTACGAGCAGTACGTC.

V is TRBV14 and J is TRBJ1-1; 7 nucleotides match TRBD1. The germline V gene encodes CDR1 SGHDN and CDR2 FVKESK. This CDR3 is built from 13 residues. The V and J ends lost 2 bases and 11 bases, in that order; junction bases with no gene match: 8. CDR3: CASSQTRTGEAFF. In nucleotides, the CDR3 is TGTGCCAGCAGCCAAACCCGAACAGGGGAGGCTTTCTTT.